The 31 T cell receptor beta chains given below trace back to one sample, sequenced in a study of identical twins. TCRdb redid the calling of the 5' RACE reads with MiXCR, one entry per CDR3 protein. The sample includes hundreds of thousands of distinct CDR3 sequences, 11% to 15% of them seen just once. Sequenced: memory (CD45RO+) T cells sorted from blood. These receptors all come from a woman younger than 30 in good health.

This clonotype was observed many times. CDR3 in DNA: TGCGCCAGCAGCTTGGAAGGGGGTGGTGGCACAGATACGCAGTATTTT. Protein: CASSLEGGGGTDTQYF. The chain couples TRBV5-1 to TRBJ2-3; the D gene is possibly TRBD1 (6 bases). The CDR3 has 16 residues. Germline CDR1 is SGHRS and CDR2 is YFSETQ. V was trimmed by 0 bases and J by 1 base, leaving 12 bases between them. Full variable domain (rest looked up from reference TRBV5-1 and TRBJ2-3): KAGVTQTPRYLIKTRGQQVTLSCSPISGHRSVSWYQQTPGQGLQFLFEYFSETQRNKGNFPGRFSGRQFSNSRSEMNVSTLELGDSALYLCASSLEGGGGTDTQYFGPGTRLTVL.

This chain links TRBV10-3 with TRBJ2-1; TRBD1 aligns across 10 bases. Germline values: CDR1 ENHRY, CDR2 SYGVKD. With 6 bases clipped from V and 0 bases from J, the junction kept 17 bases outside the gene matches. CDR3 length: 20 residues. The CDR3: CAIRTGTGSGQGSSYNEQFF. CDR3 coding DNA: TGTGCCATCAGGACCGGGACAGGTTCGGGACAGGGGAGCTCCTACAATGAGCAGTTCTTC.

This clonotype occurred a few times. The genes are TRBV4-3 and TRBJ2-1, with D tentatively TRBD2 (5 bases). The CDR3 sequence is 14 residues long. The V gene lost 1 base and the J gene lost 4 bases, with 8 bases spanning the gap. The germline V gene has CDR1 LGHNA and CDR2 YSLEER. CDR3 region: CASSQGAGYNEQFF. As DNA, the CDR3 is TGCGCCAGCAGCCAAGGCGCGGGTTACAATGAGCAGTTCTTC.

In its sample, this clonotype was seen a few times. V gene TRBV11-2 combines with J gene TRBJ1-2; D gene uncertain. The V end lost 4 bases, the J end lost 5 bases, and 8 bases lay between the germline ends. Germline-derived CDR1 and CDR2 are SGHAT and FQNNGV. The CDR3 sequence is 12 residues long. Written as DNA, the CDR3 is TGTGCCAGCAGCTACCGTTCATATGGCTACACCTTC. Amino acid sequence: CASSYRSYGYTF.

This clonotype was found a few times. J is TRBJ2-7 and V is TRBV15; D remains unclear. This CDR3 spans 14 amino acids. With 0 bases removed from V and 7 bases from J, the gap between germline ends came to 13 bases. CDR1 is LNHNV, CDR2 YYDKDF, per germline (reference sequence). CDR3 loop: CATSRESHSGEQYF. The DNA for the CDR3 is TGTGCCACCAGCAGAGAGTCCCACAGTGGGGAGCAGTACTTC.

This clonotype was observed a few times. The chain links TRBV20-1 to TRBJ1-3; D ambiguous. The CDR3 has 12 residues. CDR1 and CDR2 (germline): DFQATT, SNEGSKA (reference sequence). The CDR3 spells CSGLHSGNTIYF. The CDR3 DNA is TGCAGCGGGCTTCACTCTGGAAACACCATATATTTT.

This clonotype came up many times. The chain links TRBV9 to TRBJ2-3; no definite D call. The CDR3 runs to 13 residues. Trimming stripped 6 bases from V and 2 bases from J, with 10 bases between. Germline V gene data show CDR1 as SGDLS and CDR2 as YYNGEE. CDR3 nucleotides: TGTGCCAGCAACTACCTTCCCACAGATACGCAGTATTTT. It codes for CASNYLPTDTQYF. Combining the CDR3 with reference TRBV9 and TRBJ2-3 gives the whole variable domain DSGVTQTPKHLITATGQRVTLRCSPRSGDLSVYWYQQSLDQGLQFLIQYYNGEERAKGNILERFSAQQFPDLHSELNLSSLELGDSALYFCASNYLPTDTQYFGPGTRLTVL.

This clonotype was counted many times. The chain recombines TRBV27 with TRBJ2-4; perhaps TRBD2 as D (5 bases). Trimming shortened V by 3 bases and J by 0 bases, and 9 bases separated the two germline ends. Germline CDR1 MNHEY, CDR2 SMNVEV (reference sequence). There are 15 residues in the CDR3. The CDR3 nucleotides are TGTGCCAGCAGTTTTTTTGGAGGAGCCAAAAACATTCAGTACTTC. Encoded protein: CASSFFGGAKNIQYF.

This clonotype came up many times. V is TRBV18 and J is TRBJ1-5; perhaps TRBD1 as D (6 bases). The CDR3 length is 14 residues. From germline, CDR1 is KGHSH and CDR2 LQKENI. V gave up 8 bases and J gave up 2 bases, with 13 bases separating them. For the CDR3, the DNA is TGTGCCAGCAGTCCACAGGGCGGCAATCAGCCCCAGCATTTT. Its protein is CASSPQGGNQPQHF. Full variable domain (missing parts from reference TRBV18 and TRBJ1-5): NAGVMQNPRHLVRRRGQEARLRCSPMKGHSHVYWYRQLPEEGLKFMVYLQKENIIDESGMPKERFSAEFPKEGPSILRIQQVVRGDSAAYFCASSPQGGNQPQHFGDGTRLSIL.

This clonotype was seen a single time. The chain uses TRBV5-6 and TRBJ2-7; D tentatively reads TRBD1 or TRBD2 (5 bases each). V was shortened by 4 bases and J by 2 bases, with 13 bases between the two germline ends. This CDR3 is built from 14 residues. CDR1 SGHDT and CDR2 YYEEEE come from the germline V gene. CDR3 sequence reads: CASSPRGLPYEQYF. The CDR3 DNA is TGTGCCAGCAGCCCCCGGGGCCTACCCTACGAGCAGTACTTC.

This clonotype appeared a few times. The V call is TRBV5-8, the J call TRBJ2-5; TRBD2 aligns across 13 bases. V was pared by 6 bases and J by 3 bases, with 2 bases of the junction left unmatched. The CDR3 length is 14 residues. Germline V CDR1 and CDR2: SGHTS, YDEGEE. The CDR3 is CASNGLAGEETQYF. Here the CDR3 DNA reads TGTGCCAGCAACGGACTAGCGGGAGAAGAGACCCAGTACTTC.

The rearrangement links TRBV7-2 to TRBJ2-1; TRBD2 agrees at 11 bases. The germline gives CDR1 SGHTA, CDR2 FQGNSA. The trim removed 1 base at V and 7 bases at J, leaving 9 bases unmatched. The CDR3 extends over 17 amino acids. The CDR3 loop reads CASSLVISTSGVNEQFF. The CDR3 nucleotides are TGTGCCAGCAGCTTAGTGATTTCGACTAGCGGGGTGAATGAGCAGTTCTTC.

The table lists this clonotype with a few counts. The J gene is TRBJ2-2, the V gene TRBV6-5, with D possibly being TRBD1 (5 bases). The CDR3 consists of 12 residues. Per the germline V gene, CDR1 is MNHEY and CDR2 is SVGAGI. Deletions cut 8 bases from V and 5 bases from J, with 9 bases between. The CDR3 sequence is CASGRQTGELFF. Here the CDR3 DNA reads TGTGCCAGCGGGCGACAGACCGGGGAGCTGTTTTTT.

This sequence joins TRBV19 and TRBJ2-1, with a tentative D call TRBD2 (6 bases). Trimming cost V 0 bases and J 0 bases, with 12 bases left between them. From germline, CDR1 is LNHDA and CDR2 SQIVND (reference sequence). The CDR3 consists of 17 residues. CDR3: CASSIEGGVSSYNEQFF. CDR3 nucleotides: TGTGCCAGTAGTATAGAGGGCGGGGTTAGCTCCTACAATGAGCAGTTCTTC.

This clonotype was seen repeatedly, ten times or more. This sequence joins TRBV12-3 or TRBV12-4 and TRBJ2-1; no firm D call. V was pared by 3 bases and J by 10 bases, with 10 bases between. The CDR3 extends over 12 amino acids. CDR3 DNA: TGTGCCAGCAGTTTCGGGTCGGAGGAGCAGTTCTTC. It translates to CASSFGSEEQFF.

The V and J genes are TRBV5-1 and TRBJ1-3, with 9 bases identical to TRBD1. V lost 5 bases, J lost 3 bases, and 6 bases stayed unmatched. The CDR3 covers 15 residues. Per the germline V gene, CDR1 is SGHRS and CDR2 is YFSETQ. CDR3 amino acids: CASREQGAHGNTIYF. In DNA, the CDR3 is TGCGCCAGCAGGGAACAGGGGGCGCATGGAAACACCATATATTTT.

The V call is TRBV7-9, the J call TRBJ1-1; D ambiguous. Germline V gene lookup returns CDR1 SEHNR and CDR2 FQNEAQ (reference sequence). V was cut by 2 bases and J by 2 bases, with 9 bases left in between. The CDR3 is made up of 14 amino acids. CDR3 bases: TGTGCCAGCAGCTTACCCCGGGCCAACACTGAAGCTTTCTTT. Its protein is CASSLPRANTEAFF.

The CDR3 loop reads CASSSPGAYEQYF. DNA for the CDR3: TGTGCCAGCAGTTCCCCGGGGGCCTACGAGCAGTACTTC. The V and J genes are TRBV27 and TRBJ2-7, with D perhaps TRBD2 (6 bases). Germline-derived CDR1 and CDR2 are MNHEY and SMNVEV (reference sequence). The CDR3 runs 13 residues. Trimming stripped 4 bases from V and 2 bases from J, with 9 bases between.

This clonotype has more than one count but fewer than ten. This chain links TRBV28 with TRBJ2-4, with 11 bases fitting TRBD1. The V gene's germline CDR1 is MDHEN and CDR2 SYDVKM. CDR3 length: 17 amino acids. The ends lost 8 bases at V and 1 base at J; junction bases unmatched: 10. DNA for the CDR3: TGTGCCAGCTTAGGACAGGGGGCGGGAAATGCCAAAAACATTCAGTACTTC. Protein sequence: CASLGQGAGNAKNIQYF.

The chain recombines TRBV6-1 with TRBJ1-5; no reliable D call. CDR3 size: 14 residues. The germline V and J ends were trimmed by 0 bases and 6 bases, with 9 bases remaining between them. Germline V gives CDR1 MNHNS, CDR2 SASEGT. This CDR3 is CASSEAYVSQPQHF. Written as DNA, the CDR3 is TGTGCCAGCAGTGAAGCGTACGTCAGTCAGCCCCAGCATTTT.

Many counts were recorded for this clonotype. The chain employs TRBV4-3 and TRBJ1-4, with D unresolved. The CDR3 runs 18 residues. The V end was cut by 0 bases, the J end by 0 bases, with 14 bases between. The germline V gene has CDR1 LGHNA and CDR2 YSLEER. CDR3 region: CASSQDHSVGATNEKLFF. CDR3 bases: TGCGCCAGCAGCCAAGATCATTCTGTCGGCGCAACTAATGAAAAACTGTTTTTT.

This clonotype was seen a few times. V is TRBV7-2 and J is TRBJ1-1; D uncertain. There are 16 residues in the CDR3. CDR1 is SGHTA, CDR2 FQGNSA, per germline. The V and J ends lost 1 base and 0 bases respectively, with 12 bases between them. The CDR3 DNA reads as TGTGCCAGCAGCTTAGGAAGGCGCAACCTGAACACTGAAGCTTTCTTT. This encodes CASSLGRRNLNTEAFF. Looking up the rest from reference TRBV7-2 and TRBJ1-1 gives the full variable domain: GAGVSQSPSNKVTEKGKDVELRCDPISGHTALYWYRQSLGQGLEFLIYFQGNSAPDKSGLPSDRFSAERTGGSVSTLTIQRTQQEDSAVYLCASSLGRRNLNTEAFFGQGTRLTVV.

The chain has TRBV2 and TRBJ2-7; D might be TRBD1 (6 bases). Germline-derived CDR1 and CDR2 are SNHLY and FYNNEI. The V gene lost 7 bases and the J gene lost 6 bases, with 19 bases spanning the gap. The CDR3 extends over 14 amino acids. The CDR3 is CASKDNRDRREQYF. The CDR3 DNA reads as TGTGCCAGCAAAGACAACAGGGATCGCCGCGAGCAGTACTTC.

The V and J genes are TRBV28 and TRBJ2-7, with D possibly matching TRBD2 (6 bases). The germline CDR1 and CDR2 sequences are MDHEN and SYDVKM. Trimming removed 7 bases from V and 3 bases from J, with 16 bases in between. The CDR3 consists of 14 residues. As DNA, the CDR3 is TGTGCCAGCACCCCCCCCGGGGGATTCTACGAGCAGTACTTC. This codes for CASTPPGGFYEQYF. Full variable domain (rest looked up from reference TRBV28 and TRBJ2-7): DVKVTQSSRYLVKRTGEKVFLECVQDMDHENMFWYRQDPGLGLRLIYFSYDVKMKEKGDIPEGYSVSREKKERFSLILESASTNQTSMYLCASTPPGGFYEQYFGPGTRLTVT.

The chain carries TRBV12-3 or TRBV12-4 and TRBJ1-3; no firm D call. The CDR3 extends over 14 amino acids. Trimming cost V 5 bases and J 0 bases, with 8 bases left between them. The CDR3 protein is CASSIWSSGNTIYF. CDR3 in DNA: TGTGCCAGCAGTATTTGGAGCTCTGGAAACACCATATATTTT.

This clonotype has more than one count but fewer than ten. The chain recombines TRBV10-3 with TRBJ2-1; tentatively, D is TRBD2 (6 bases). This CDR3 is built from 13 residues. V was clipped by 4 bases and J by 5 bases, with 9 bases between them. Germline values: CDR1 ENHRY, CDR2 SYGVKD. CDR3 DNA: TGTGCCATCAGTGTGGGACTTGACAATGAGCAGTTCTTC. Its protein is CAISVGLDNEQFF.

This clonotype was detected a few times. The CDR3, as DNA: TGCAGTGCTAGTCGGGGTTGGGGGGAGACCCAGTACTTC. This gives the protein CSASRGWGETQYF. The V gene is TRBV20-1, the J gene TRBJ2-5; D possibly matches TRBD1 or TRBD2 (5 bases each). Trimming left V 3 bases short and J 5 bases short, with 13 bases between. The CDR3 loop spans 13 amino acids. Per the germline V gene, CDR1 is DFQATT and CDR2 is SNEGSKA (reference sequence).

This rearrangement joins TRBV7-9 to TRBJ2-5, with D possibly matching TRBD2 (6 bases). The germline gives CDR1 SEHNR, CDR2 FQNEAQ (reference sequence). With 7 bases removed from V and 5 bases from J, the gap between germline ends came to 14 bases. This CDR3 spans 13 amino acids. CDR3 bases: TGTGCCAGCACCCTTTCGGGGAGGGAGACCCAGTACTTC. Its translation is CASTLSGRETQYF. The complete variable domain, with remaining parts taken from reference TRBV7-9 and TRBJ2-5, reads DTGVSQNPRHKITKRGQNVTFRCDPISEHNRLYWYRQTLGQGPEFLTYFQNEAQLEKSRLLSDRFSAERPKGSFSTLEIQRTEQGDSAMYLCASTLSGRETQYFGPGTRLLVL.

V gene TRBV4-1 combines with J gene TRBJ2-5, with 12 nucleotides matching TRBD2. Trimming took 4 bases from V and 0 from J; bases not matched to a gene: 3. CDR3 length: 16 amino acids. Germline V gene lookup returns CDR1 MGHRA and CDR2 YSYEKL. The CDR3 is CASSPRLAGDQETQYF. CDR3 nucleotides: TGCGCCAGCAGCCCACGACTAGCGGGGGACCAAGAGACCCAGTACTTC.

V is TRBV3-1 and J is TRBJ2-3, with 9 bases fitting TRBD2. Germline loops: CDR1 LGHDT, CDR2 YNNKEL (reference sequence). With V trimmed by 0 bases and J by 2 bases, 6 bases remained unmatched. This CDR3 comprises 17 residues. The CDR3 DNA reads TGTGCCAGCAGCCAAGACGAGGCGGGGGGGCCCACAGATACGCAGTATTTT. As protein: CASSQDEAGGPTDTQYF.

The chain combines TRBV2 with TRBJ2-7; 9 bases align to TRBD2. V lost 8 bases and J lost 4; bases outside the gene matches: 18. CDR3 length: 17 amino acids. CDR1 and CDR2 (germline): SNHLY, FYNNEI. The CDR3 sequence: CASSPGGMVAGDYEQYF. The CDR3 DNA is TGTGCCAGCTCCCCCGGGGGGATGGTAGCGGGAGATTACGAGCAGTACTTC. The full variable domain, its missing parts supplied by reference TRBV2 and TRBJ2-7, is EPEVTQTPSHQVTQMGQEVILRCVPISNHLYFYWYRQILGQKVEFLVSFYNNEISEKSEIFDDQFSVERPDGSNFTLKIRSTKLEDSAMYFCASSPGGMVAGDYEQYFGPGTRLTVT.